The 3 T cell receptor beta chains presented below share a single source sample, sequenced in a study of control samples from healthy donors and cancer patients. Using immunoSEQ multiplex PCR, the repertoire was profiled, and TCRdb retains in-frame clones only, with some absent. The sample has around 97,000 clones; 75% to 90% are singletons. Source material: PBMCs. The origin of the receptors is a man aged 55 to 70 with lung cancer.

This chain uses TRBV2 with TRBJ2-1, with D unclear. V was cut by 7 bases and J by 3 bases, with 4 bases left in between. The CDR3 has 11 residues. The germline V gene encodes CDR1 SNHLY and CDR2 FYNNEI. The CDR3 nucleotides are TGTGCCAGCAACCTCTACAATGAGCAGTTCTTC. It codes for CASNLYNEQFF.

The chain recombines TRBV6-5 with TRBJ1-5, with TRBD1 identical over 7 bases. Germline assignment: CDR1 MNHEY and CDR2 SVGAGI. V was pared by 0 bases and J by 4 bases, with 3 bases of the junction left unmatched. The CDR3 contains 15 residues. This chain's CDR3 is CASSYSNRGNQPQHF. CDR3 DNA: TGTGCCAGCAGTTACTCGAACAGGGGTAATCAGCCCCAGCATTTT.

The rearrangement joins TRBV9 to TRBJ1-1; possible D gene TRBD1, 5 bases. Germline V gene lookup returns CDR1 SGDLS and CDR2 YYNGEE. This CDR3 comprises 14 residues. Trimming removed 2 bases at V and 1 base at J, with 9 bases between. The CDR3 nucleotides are TGTGCCAGCAGCGTTGGGGGATGGAACACTGAAGCTTTCTTT. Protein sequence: CASSVGGWNTEAFF.